The 5 T cell receptor beta chains below were found in one sample sequenced in a study of technical replicates of blood from several donors. Libraries were prepared by immunoSEQ multiplex PCR; TCRdb keeps only in-frame clonotypes and omits some of them. The table has about 68,000 clones, about 97% seen once. Specimen: T cells isolated from PBMCs. The receptors here all came from a human donor in good health.

The chain employs TRBV27 and TRBJ1-1, with D perhaps TRBD1 (5 bases). Trimming pared 8 bases from V and 4 bases from J, leaving 26 bases between. Germline-derived CDR1 and CDR2 are MNHEY and SMNVEV (reference sequence). The CDR3 has 17 residues. The CDR3 spells CASVSSGFPLGGTEAFF. CDR3 nucleotides: TGTGCCAGCGTATCGAGCGGGTTTCCCCTTGGGGGCACTGAAGCTTTCTTT.

The chain is built from TRBV30 and TRBJ1-1, with D possibly matching TRBD1 (5 bases). Germline CDR1 is GTSNPN and CDR2 is SVGIG (reference sequence). V was trimmed by 2 bases and J by 3 bases, leaving 10 bases between them. CDR3 length: 13 residues. CDR3 region: CAWSHGGDTEAFF. Written as DNA, the CDR3 is TGTGCCTGGAGTCATGGGGGGGACACTGAAGCTTTCTTT. Supplemented by reference TRBV30 and TRBJ1-1, the full variable domain reads SQTIHQWPATLVQPVGSPLSLECTVEGTSNPNLYWYRQAAGRGLQLLFYSVGIGQISSEVPQNLSASRPQDRQFILSSKKLLLSDSGFYLCAWSHGGDTEAFFGQGTRLTVV.

The chain has TRBV6-5 and TRBJ2-1; TRBD2 matches 8 bases. The V segment lost 1 base and the J segment 5 bases; nucleotides outside the gene matches: 4. The CDR3 runs to 15 residues. Germline CDR1 MNHEY, CDR2 SVGAGI. CDR3 sequence (DNA): TGTGCCAGCAGTTACTGGCTAGCGGGTGACAATGAGCAGTTCTTC. It translates to CASSYWLAGDNEQFF.

This chain connects TRBV10-2 to TRBJ2-5, with a possible D match to TRBD2 (6 bases). V was trimmed by 2 bases and J by 5 bases, leaving 9 bases between them. The CDR3 sequence is 13 residues long. The germline V gene has CDR1 WSHSY and CDR2 SAAADI. DNA of the CDR3: TGCGCCAGCAGTGAGACTAGCTATGAGACCCAGTACTTC. It yields the protein CASSETSYETQYF.

The gene calls are TRBV5-1 and TRBJ2-7; TRBD2 matches 9 bases. J gave up 5 bases and V 3 bases, and 15 bases lay outside the gene matches. CDR3 length: 17 amino acids. The germline V gene encodes CDR1 SGHRS and CDR2 YFSETQ. The CDR3 spells CASSSSVGAGGRDEQYF. The CDR3, as DNA: TGCGCCAGCAGCTCCTCAGTGGGTGCGGGAGGGCGTGACGAGCAGTACTTC. Full variable domain (rest looked up from reference TRBV5-1 and TRBJ2-7): KAGVTQTPRYLIKTRGQQVTLSCSPISGHRSVSWYQQTPGQGLQFLFEYFSETQRNKGNFPGRFSGRQFSNSRSEMNVSTLELGDSALYLCASSSSVGAGGRDEQYFGPGTRLTVT.